This TCR beta chain was sequenced in a study of T-cell memory formation after mild COVID-19. CDR3 length: 15 residues. The germline gives CDR1 SGHNT, CDR2 YENEEA. V lost 5 bases and J lost 4; bases outside the gene matches: 5. TCRdb redid the calling of the 5' RACE reads with MiXCR, one entry per CDR3 protein. The repertoire includes over 350,000 distinct CDR3 sequences, roughly 15% of them detected once, and under 25% sits in the top ten. The sample was PBMCs or a T cell subset sorted from them (not recorded which). The clonotype comes from a man younger than 35 who had mild COVID-19 (a few samples of this study predate the infection). Cell type and time point are not known. The genes are TRBV11-3 and TRBJ2-3, with 11 bases matching TRBD1. CDR3 sequence reads: CASSRGQGASDTQYF. The DNA for the CDR3 is TGTGCCAGCAGCCGAGGACAGGGGGCCTCAGATACGCAGTATTTT.